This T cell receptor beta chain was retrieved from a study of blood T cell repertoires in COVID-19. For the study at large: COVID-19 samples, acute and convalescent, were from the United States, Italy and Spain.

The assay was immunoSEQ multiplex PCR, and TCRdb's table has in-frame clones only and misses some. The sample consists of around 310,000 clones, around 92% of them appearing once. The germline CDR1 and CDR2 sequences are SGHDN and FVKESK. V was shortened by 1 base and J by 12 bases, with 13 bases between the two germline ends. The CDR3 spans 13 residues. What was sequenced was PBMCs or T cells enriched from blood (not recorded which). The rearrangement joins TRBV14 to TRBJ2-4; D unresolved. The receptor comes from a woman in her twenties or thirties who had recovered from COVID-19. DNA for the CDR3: TGTGCCAGCAGCCAAGGGCTCTCCCTCCATCAGTACTTC. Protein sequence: CASSQGLSLHQYF.